This is a list of T cell receptor beta chains from one sample in a study of OX40 agonist ivuxolimab in advanced cancers. TCRdb keeps only in-frame clones here, not all; method: immunoSEQ multiplex PCR. The sample shows tens of thousands of clones, 91% of them seen only once. The sample was CD4+ or CD8+ T cells sorted from blood, taken in a trial of the OX40 agonist ivuxolimab. These receptors all stem from an adult with an advanced solid tumor such as melanoma, head and neck, liver or kidney cancer. The CDR3 runs from the conserved cysteine through the conserved F or W.

>TRBJ1-5|TRBV19
CASSSLGWGEGLSNQPQHF
>TRBJ2-1|TRBV10-2
CASVAGGSYNEQFF
>TRBJ2-7|TRBV6-6
CASATGQGGYEQYF
>TRBJ2-2|TRBV4-3
CASSQESLAGGANTGELFF
>TRBJ2-5|TRBV21-1
CASSKAGYREETQYF
>TRBJ2-7|TRBV11-2
CASSLILREEQYF
>TRBJ2-6|TRBV19
CASSGRGTSGANVLTF
>TRBJ2-1|TRBV4-1
CASAQRKGASYNEQFF
>TRBJ2-7|TRBV7-6
CASSLRGAGEQYF
>TRBJ1-1|TRBV30
CAWRPYLNTEAFF
>TRBJ1-5|TRBV6-1
CASSRGQQEQPQHF
>TRBJ2-2|TRBV2
CASSVAQSYTGELFF
>TRBJ1-1|TRBV6-5
CASSYGKNTEAFF
>TRBJ1-6|TRBV19
CASSIGADSPLHF
>TRBJ1-5|TRBV5-8
CASSKDRGGNQPQHF
>TRBJ2-5|TRBV9
CASSVGPQETQYF
>TRBJ2-3|TRBV9
CASSTLGIGADTQYF
>TRBJ1-1|TRBV4-3
CASSQDYKNTEAFF
>TRBJ2-5|TRBV28
CASSLSYQETQYF
>TRBJ1-1|TRBV28
CASSSGQRLGAFF
>TRBJ2-1|TRBV6-6
CASSQATSGRRSEQFF